A single sample gave rise to the 18 T cell receptor beta chains below, sequenced in a study of blood T cell repertoires in COVID-19. Method: immunoSEQ multiplex PCR; TCRdb's copy keeps in-frame clones and lacks some. This table holds a few hundred thousand clones, just over 85% found once. The sequencing input was PBMCs or T cells enriched from blood (not recorded which). Receptors originate from a woman aged 40 to 49 with acute COVID-19.

As for this clone: This CDR3 is also generated by other DNA sequences in the sample. This sequence joins TRBV7-9 and TRBJ2-7, with 8 bases lining up with TRBD2. CDR3 size: 15 residues. The J segment lost 2 bases and the V segment lost 4 bases, leaving 7 bases of the junction unmatched. Germline V gene sequence: CDR1 SEHNR, CDR2 FQNEAQ (reference sequence). The CDR3 sequence is CASSYRTGGPYEQYF. The CDR3 DNA reads TGTGCCAGCAGCTATAGGACGGGAGGGCCCTACGAGCAGTACTTC.

V is TRBV13 and J is TRBJ1-5; no reliable D call. This CDR3 has 15 residues. Germline values: CDR1 PRHDT, CDR2 FYEKMQ (reference sequence). V lost 4 bases and J lost 0, with 10 bases in between. The CDR3 DNA follows: TGTGCCAGCAGCTGGGGAGGAAATAGCAATCAGCCCCAGCATTTT. It translates to CASSWGGNSNQPQHF.

Comment on this clone: An end of the junction does not agree with germline; a read error may underlie this. J is TRBJ1-2 and V is TRBV7-9; a weak D match, TRBD1 (5 bases). This CDR3 is 13 amino acids long. Germline V gene sequence: CDR1 SEHNR, CDR2 FQNEAQ (reference sequence). The CDR3 spells CASSLDSTYGYTF. The DNA for the CDR3 is TGTGCCAGCAGTTTAGACAGCACTTATGGCTACACCTTC.

The chain carries TRBV4-3 and TRBJ2-3; 11 nucleotides line up with TRBD1. CDR3 length: 16 residues. In germline, CDR1 is LGHNA, CDR2 YSLEER. Losses at the gene ends were 4 bases for V and 0 bases for J; bases not matched to a gene: 3. The CDR3 nucleotides read TGCGCCAGCAGCCCAGGGACAGGGGGGAGCACAGATACGCAGTATTTT. The encoded protein is CASSPGTGGSTDTQYF.

This chain's CDR3 is CASSTQATYEQYF. Here the CDR3 DNA reads TGTGCCAGCAGTACCCAGGCAACCTACGAGCAGTACTTC. This sequence joins TRBV6-5 and TRBJ2-7, with unresolved D. Trimming took 5 bases from V and 2 from J, leaving 10 bases between them. The CDR3 is 13 residues long. Per germline, CDR1 MNHEY and CDR2 SVGAGI.

The chain couples TRBV18 to TRBJ2-2; tentatively, D is TRBD1 (6 bases). Trimming removed 1 base at V and 6 bases at J, with 12 bases between. CDR3 length equals 15 residues. Germline-derived CDR1 and CDR2 are KGHSH and LQKENI. CDR3 sequence (DNA): TGTGCCAGCTCACCACAGGTACAGGGCGCCGGGGAGCTGTTTTTT. Translated, it gives CASSPQVQGAGELFF.

CDR3 region: CASSQDSGRYGYTF. The CDR3, as DNA: TGCGCCAGCAGCCAAGATAGCGGCCGCTATGGCTACACCTTC. The chain is built from TRBV4-1 and TRBJ1-2, with no clear D. The CDR3 has 14 residues. Trimming pared 0 bases from V and 4 bases from J, leaving 9 bases between. Germline V gene sequence: CDR1 MGHRA, CDR2 YSYEKL.

The rearrangement joins TRBV7-3 to TRBJ2-7; D is ambiguous. CDR1 SGHTA and CDR2 FQGTGA come from the germline V gene. Trimming took 5 bases from V and 3 from J, leaving 14 bases between them. The length of the CDR3 is 14 residues. CDR3 sequence (DNA): TGTGCCAGCAGCGCTAAACCAGGCGACTACGAGCAGTACTTC. This sequence encodes CASSAKPGDYEQYF. Full variable domain (rest looked up from reference TRBV7-3 and TRBJ2-7): GAGVSQTPSNKVTEKGKYVELRCDPISGHTALYWYRQSLGQGPEFLIYFQGTGAADDSGLPNDRFFAVRPEGSVSTLKIQRTERGDSAVYLCASSAKPGDYEQYFGPGTRLTVT.

This chain joins TRBV19 and TRBJ2-7; a weak D match, TRBD2 (6 bases). V lost 3 bases, J lost 0 bases, and 9 bases lay in between. CDR1 LNHDA and CDR2 SQIVND come from the germline V gene (reference sequence). The CDR3 totals 14 residues. In DNA, the CDR3 is TGTGCCAGTAGTATCGGAGGGAGCTCCTACGAGCAGTACTTC. Amino acids: CASSIGGSSYEQYF.

The chain joins TRBV7-2 to TRBJ2-7, with D uncertain. The CDR3 is 13 amino acids. Germline values: CDR1 SGHTA, CDR2 FQGNSA. Trimming cost V 3 bases and J 3 bases, with 9 bases left between them. The CDR3 here is CASSFGNNYEQYF. In nucleotides, the CDR3 is TGTGCCAGCAGCTTTGGTAACAACTACGAGCAGTACTTC.

This chain connects TRBV19 to TRBJ2-7; no definite D call. Trimming removed 4 bases from V and 7 bases from J, with 8 bases in between. The length of the CDR3 is 11 residues. Germline CDR1 reads LNHDA; CDR2 reads SQIVND (reference sequence). CDR3 loop: CASSNYLEQYF. The CDR3 nucleotides are TGTGCCAGTAGTAACTACCTGGAGCAGTACTTC. The full variable domain, completed using reference TRBV19 and TRBJ2-7, is DGGITQSPKYLFRKEGQNVTLSCEQNLNHDAMYWYRQDPGQGLRLIYYSQIVNDFQKGDIAEGYSVSREKKESFPLTVTSAQKNPTAFYLCASSNYLEQYFGPGTRLTVT.

The chain recombines TRBV6-1 with TRBJ2-7; TRBD2 agrees at 13 bases. The length of the CDR3 is 17 residues. The V gene end was trimmed by 4 bases and the J gene end by 2 bases; junction bases not matched to a gene: 8. In germline, CDR1 is MNHNS, CDR2 SASEGT. The CDR3: CASSVFSGTSGTYEQYF. The CDR3, as DNA: TGTGCCAGCAGTGTCTTTTCCGGGACTAGCGGGACCTACGAGCAGTACTTC.

Regarding this clone: The sample carries other DNA sequences with the same CDR3. V is TRBV7-3 and J is TRBJ1-5, with D perhaps TRBD1 (6 bases). Germline V lookup: CDR1 SGHTA, CDR2 FQGTGA. This CDR3 region has 15 residues. The V and J ends lost 6 bases and 1 base respectively, with 13 bases between them. CDR3 sequence (DNA): TGTGCCAGCAGTCCAGGACAGCTGAGCAATCAGCCCCAGCATTTT. Residues: CASSPGQLSNQPQHF.

The sample holds a few counts of this clone. The V gene is TRBV2, the J gene TRBJ2-3, with D tentatively TRBD2 (6 bases). The V gene lost 6 bases and the J gene lost 3 bases, with 13 bases spanning the gap. Germline lookup yields CDR1 SNHLY and CDR2 FYNNEI. This CDR3 has 14 amino acids. This CDR3 reads CASRGSGLTDTQYF. For the CDR3, the DNA is TGTGCCAGCAGGGGGAGCGGGCTAACAGATACGCAGTATTTT.

This chain links TRBV7-6 with TRBJ2-1; possible D gene TRBD1, 5 bases. CDR1 SGHVS and CDR2 FNYEAQ come from the germline V gene. The length of the CDR3 is 16 residues. Trimming stripped 6 bases from V and 0 bases from J, with 15 bases between. The DNA for the CDR3 is TGTGCCAGCAGTCTCGAAGGGGTAAGCTCCTACAATGAGCAGTTCTTC. This gives the protein CASSLEGVSSYNEQFF.

The V gene is TRBV28, the J gene TRBJ1-1; D is perhaps TRBD1 (5 bases). The ends were cut back, 8 bases at V and 1 base at J, with 5 bases in the middle. The CDR3 has 11 residues. The germline V gene encodes CDR1 MDHEN and CDR2 SYDVKM. The CDR3 DNA sequence: TGTGCCAGCCAGGGGAACACTGAAGCTTTCTTT. Translating it yields CASQGNTEAFF.

The V and J genes are TRBV12-5 and TRBJ1-5; D ambiguous. V dropped 3 bases and J dropped 1 base, with 19 bases sitting between them. Germline V gene data show CDR1 as LGHNT and CDR2 as FRNRAP. The CDR3 covers 18 residues. CDR3 loop: CASGFPPPREVSNQPQHF. In nucleotides, the CDR3 is TGTGCTAGTGGTTTCCCCCCCCCGAGGGAGGTGAGCAATCAGCCCCAGCATTTT.

The CDR3 spells CASSLAGNAYNEQFF. The CDR3 DNA follows: TGTGCCAGCAGTCTGGCGGGAAACGCCTACAATGAGCAGTTCTTC. The chain links TRBV11-3 to TRBJ2-1; D might be TRBD2 (6 bases). The germline CDR1 and CDR2 sequences are SGHNT and YENEEA. The CDR3 totals 15 residues. Trimming took off 6 bases at V and 2 bases at J, with 14 bases between the two ends.